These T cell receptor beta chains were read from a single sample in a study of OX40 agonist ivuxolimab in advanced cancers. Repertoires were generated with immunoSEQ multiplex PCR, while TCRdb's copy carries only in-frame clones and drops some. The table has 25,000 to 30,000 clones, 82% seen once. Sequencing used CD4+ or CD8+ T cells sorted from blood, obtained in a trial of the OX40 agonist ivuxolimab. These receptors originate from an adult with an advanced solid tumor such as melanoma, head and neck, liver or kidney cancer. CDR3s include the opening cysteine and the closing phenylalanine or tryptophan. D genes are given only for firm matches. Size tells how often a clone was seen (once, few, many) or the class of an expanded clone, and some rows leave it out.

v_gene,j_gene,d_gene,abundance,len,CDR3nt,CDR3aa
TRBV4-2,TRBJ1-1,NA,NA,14,TGTGCCAGCAGCCTAGAGGACGTCCCCACTGAAGCTTTCTTT,CASSLEDVPTEAFF
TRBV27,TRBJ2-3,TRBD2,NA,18,TGTGCCAGCAGTATAGGAACTAGCGGGGGCGCTAGCACAGATACGCAGTATTTT,CASSIGTSGGASTDTQYF
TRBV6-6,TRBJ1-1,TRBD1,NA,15,TGTGCCAGCAGTCCCTTTCGCGGGACAGACACTGAAGCTTTCTTT,CASSPFRGTDTEAFF
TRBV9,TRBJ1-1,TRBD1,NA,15,TGTGCCAGCAGCGATACGACAGGGGTGGGCACTGAAGCTTTCTTT,CASSDTTGVGTEAFF
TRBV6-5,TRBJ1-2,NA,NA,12,TGTGCCAGCAGTTACGGCAGCTATGGCTACACCTTC,CASSYGSYGYTF
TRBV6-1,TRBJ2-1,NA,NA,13,TGTGCCAGCGGGGGGGCGATATACAATGAGCAGTTCTTC,CASGGAIYNEQFF
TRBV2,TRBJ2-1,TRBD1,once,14,TGTGCCAGCAGGACAGGGGGCGCCTACAATGAGCAGTTCTTC,CASRTGGAYNEQFF
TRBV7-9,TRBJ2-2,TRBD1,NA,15,TGTGCCAGCAGCCACGGGACAGTGAACACCGGGGAGCTGTTTTTT,CASSHGTVNTGELFF
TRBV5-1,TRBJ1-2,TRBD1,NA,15,TGCGCCAGCAGCTTCTATTCCGGGACAGGGATAGGCTACACCTTC,CASSFYSGTGIGYTF
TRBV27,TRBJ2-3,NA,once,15,TGTGCCAGCAGTTTTGGTGGTTTTTTCACAGATACGCAGTATTTT,CASSFGGFFTDTQYF
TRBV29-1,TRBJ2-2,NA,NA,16,TGCAGCGTTGGAAATTGGGCTTCTGCGAACACCGGGGAGCTGTTTTTT,CSVGNWASANTGELFF
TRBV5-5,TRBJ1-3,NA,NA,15,TGTGCCAGCAGCTCTTCCAGGAGCTCTGGAAACACCATATATTTT,CASSSSRSSGNTIYF
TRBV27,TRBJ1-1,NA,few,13,TGTGCCAGCAGTATAGGACAGCTTAATGAAGCTTTCTTT,CASSIGQLNEAFF
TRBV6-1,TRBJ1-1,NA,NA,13,TGTGCCAGCAGTCAAGGGGGTGACACTGAAGCTTTCTTT,CASSQGGDTEAFF
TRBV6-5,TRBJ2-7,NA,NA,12,TGTGCCAGCAGTCCCCCGGCAGGGGAGCAGTACTTC,CASSPPAGEQYF
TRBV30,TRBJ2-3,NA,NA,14,TGTGCCTGGACCTATGAGGGGGGAGGAGGTACGCAGTATTTT,CAWTYEGGGGTQYF
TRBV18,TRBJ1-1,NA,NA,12,TGTGCCAGCTCACCGGCGGGAACTGAAGCTTTCTTT,CASSPAGTEAFF
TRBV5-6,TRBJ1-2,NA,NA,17,TGTGCCAGCAGCTCCATCGTCATCCGGGACAACCTTTATGGCTACACCTTC,CASSSIVIRDNLYGYTF
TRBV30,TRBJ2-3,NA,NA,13,TGTGCCTGGAGTAGGCTAGCCCCAGATACGCAGTATTTT,CAWSRLAPDTQYF
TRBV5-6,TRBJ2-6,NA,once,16,TGTGCCAGCAGCCCTGGACCGGCGGCTGGGGCCAACGTCCTGACTTTC,CASSPGPAAGANVLTF
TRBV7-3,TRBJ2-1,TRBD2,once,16,TGTGCCAGCAGCTTAAGTATCGGGGGGACCTACGATGAGCAGTTCTTC,CASSLSIGGTYDEQFF
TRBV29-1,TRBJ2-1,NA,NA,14,TGCAGCGTTGTGGGGCTCCTCACCTACAATGAGCAGTTCTTC,CSVVGLLTYNEQFF
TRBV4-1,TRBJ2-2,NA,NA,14,TGCGCCTCCTCGAGGGGGGATCCCACCGGGGAGCTGTTTTTT,CASSRGDPTGELFF
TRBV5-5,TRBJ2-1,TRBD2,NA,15,TGTGCCAGCAGCCCACGGGGGGTTGATAGAGGGGAGCAGTTCTTC,CASSPRGVDRGEQFF
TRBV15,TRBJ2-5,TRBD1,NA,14,TGTGCCACCAGCAGGGACAGGGGAGGTGAGACCCAGTACTTC,CATSRDRGGETQYF
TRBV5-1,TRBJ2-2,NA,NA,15,TGCGCCAGCAGCTTACCCGGGAATGGCGGCGGGGAGCTGTTTTTT,CASSLPGNGGGELFF
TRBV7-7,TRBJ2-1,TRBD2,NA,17,TGTGCTAGCAGCCCCAACACCGGGACTAGCGGGGTCAATGAGCAGTTCTTC,CASSPNTGTSGVNEQFF
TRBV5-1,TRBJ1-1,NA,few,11,TGCGCCAGCAGCTCCGGGGTTGAAGCTTTCTTT,CASSSGVEAFF
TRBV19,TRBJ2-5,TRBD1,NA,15,TGTGCCAGTAGTCCACCGACAGGGGGTTATGAGACCCAGTACTTC,CASSPPTGGYETQYF
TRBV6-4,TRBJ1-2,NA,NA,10,TGTGCCACACAGCTTTATGGCTACACCTTC,CATQLYGYTF
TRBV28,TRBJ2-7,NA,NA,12,TGTGCCAGCAGTTTCTTATCCTACGAGCAGTACTTC,CASSFLSYEQYF
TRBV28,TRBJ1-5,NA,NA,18,TGTGCCAGCAGTTCTTCTAGGTTCCAGGAATATAGCAATCAGCCCCAGCATTTT,CASSSSRFQEYSNQPQHF
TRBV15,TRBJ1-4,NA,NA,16,TGTGCCACCAGCAGAGATGGAGGAGGGGGTGGTGAAAAACTGTTTTTT,CATSRDGGGGGEKLFF
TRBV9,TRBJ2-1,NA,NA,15,TGTGCCAGCAGCGTAGATCCGGGAGTGTACAATGAGCAGTTCTTC,CASSVDPGVYNEQFF
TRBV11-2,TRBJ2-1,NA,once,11,TGTGCCAGCAACACTCCTGGGGAGCAGTTCTTC,CASNTPGEQFF
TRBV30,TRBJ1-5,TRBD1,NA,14,TGTGCCTGGAGTACAGGGGGTAGCAATCAGCCCCAGCATTTT,CAWSTGGSNQPQHF
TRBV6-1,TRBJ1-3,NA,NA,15,TGTGCCAGCAGTGAAGCGGCAGGGTCTGGAAACACCATATATTTT,CASSEAAGSGNTIYF
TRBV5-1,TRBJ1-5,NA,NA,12,TGCGCCAGCAGCTTGTGGGGGTGGCCCCAGCATTTT,CASSLWGWPQHF
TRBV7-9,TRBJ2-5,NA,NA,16,TGTGCCAGCTCAGGTTACCGGGGGCCTTCCCAAGAGACCCAGTACTTC,CASSGYRGPSQETQYF
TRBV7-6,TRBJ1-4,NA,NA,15,TGTGCCAGCAGCTTAGAACAGGGCCCCAATGAAAAACTGTTTTTT,CASSLEQGPNEKLFF
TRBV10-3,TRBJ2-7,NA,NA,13,TGTGCCATCAATTCGGACTTAAGCGGCGAGCAGTACTTC,CAINSDLSGEQYF
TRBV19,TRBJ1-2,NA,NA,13,TGTGCCAGTAGTCTCAAAGGGGCTTATGGCTACACCTTC,CASSLKGAYGYTF
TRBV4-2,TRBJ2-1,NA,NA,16,TGTGCCAGCAGCCTAAGCAGCCCAAGCTCCTACAATGAGCAGTTCTTC,CASSLSSPSSYNEQFF
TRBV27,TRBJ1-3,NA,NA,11,TGTGCCAGCAGAGGTGGGGACACCATATATTTT,CASRGGDTIYF
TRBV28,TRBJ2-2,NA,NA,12,TGTGCCAGCAGTTCCACACCCGGGGAGCTGTTTTTT,CASSSTPGELFF
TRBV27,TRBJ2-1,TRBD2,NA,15,TGTGCCAGCAGTTTAGCGGGAGGAGGATACAATGAGCAGTTCTTC,CASSLAGGGYNEQFF
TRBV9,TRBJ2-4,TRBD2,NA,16,TGTGCCAGCAGCGTAGGGACTAGCGGGGGGGCTAACATTCAGTACTTC,CASSVGTSGGANIQYF
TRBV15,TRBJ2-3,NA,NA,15,TGTGCCACCAGCAGAGGCGGAGGGGGGGCAGATACGCAGTATTTT,CATSRGGGGADTQYF
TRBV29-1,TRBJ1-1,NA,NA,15,TGCAGCGTGAAAGAGGACTGCTCAGAGAACACTGAAGCTTTCTTT,CSVKEDCSENTEAFF
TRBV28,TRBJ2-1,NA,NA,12,TGTGCCAGCAGGGGCGCCCCGGATGAGCAGTTCTTC,CASRGAPDEQFF
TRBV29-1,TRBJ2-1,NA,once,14,TGCAGCGTTGAAGGGCAGGGGTTTATCAATGAGCAGTTCTTC,CSVEGQGFINEQFF
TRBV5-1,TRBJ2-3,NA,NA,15,TGCGCCAGCAGCTTGGGCCTAGCGCACACAGATACGCAGTATTTT,CASSLGLAHTDTQYF